The next 9 T cell receptor beta chains were all read from a single sample in a study of T cells after yellow fever vaccination. TCRdb ran MiXCR on the 5' RACE reads and lists one entry per CDR3 protein. This repertoire shows some 500,000 distinct CDR3 sequences, roughly 14% found once; its top ten account for around 15%. Sequencing was performed on PBMCs, taken on the day of the yellow fever booster vaccination. These receptor sequences come from a man aged 25 to 40 who received the YFV17D yellow fever vaccine.

The CDR3 spells CSARARLAGVPNEQFF. CDR3 bases: TGCAGTGCTAGAGCCAGACTAGCGGGAGTCCCTAATGAGCAGTTCTTC. J is TRBJ2-1 and V is TRBV20-1; 12 nucleotides align to TRBD2. V was clipped by 1 base and J by 7 bases; unmatched bases: 8. Germline loops: CDR1 DFQATT, CDR2 SNEGSKA (reference sequence). The CDR3 has 16 residues.

This clonotype has only a few counts. V usage is TRBV29-1 and J usage is TRBJ1-2; the D gene is possibly TRBD1 (6 bases). CDR1 and CDR2 (germline): SQVTM, ANQGSEA. The CDR3 runs 14 residues. Trimming left V 5 bases short and J 1 base short, with 14 bases between. CDR3 sequence: CSVKQGSHNYGYTF. For the CDR3, the DNA is TGCAGCGTTAAACAGGGATCCCATAACTATGGCTACACCTTC.

This clonotype has a handful of counts. The chain uses TRBV10-3 and TRBJ2-1, with 12 bases matching TRBD2. Germline CDR1 ENHRY, CDR2 SYGVKD. The trim removed 0 bases at V and 8 bases at J, leaving 8 bases unmatched. This CDR3 spans 17 amino acids. This CDR3 reads CAISESNLAGGPHEQFF. CDR3 DNA: TGTGCCATCAGTGAGTCGAACCTAGCGGGAGGGCCTCATGAGCAGTTCTTC.

This clonotype was seen a handful of times. The chain links TRBV7-2 to TRBJ1-4, with 9 bases lining up with TRBD1. CDR1 and CDR2 (germline): SGHTA, FQGNSA. Trimming removed 6 bases from V and 7 bases from J; junction bases left unmatched: 9. CDR3 length: 15 amino acids. This chain's CDR3 is CASSFTGQGSEKLFF. The CDR3 coding sequence is TGTGCCAGCAGTTTTACAGGACAGGGGAGTGAAAAACTGTTTTTT.

This clonotype has a count of ten or more. This rearrangement joins TRBV7-9 to TRBJ2-1, with D perhaps matching TRBD2 (6 bases). V dropped 0 bases and J dropped 5 bases, with 11 bases sitting between them. The CDR3 has 15 residues. Germline V gene data show CDR1 as SEHNR and CDR2 as FQNEAQ (reference sequence). The DNA of the CDR3 is TGTGCCAGCAGCTTAGCGTCATGGGGGGACAATGAGCAGTTCTTC. It codes for CASSLASWGDNEQFF.

This clonotype has more than one count but fewer than ten. The chain couples TRBV11-2 to TRBJ2-3; D not certain. Per the germline V gene, CDR1 is SGHAT and CDR2 is FQNNGV. V was cut by 9 bases and J by 0 bases, with 4 bases left in between. The CDR3 extends over 11 amino acids. CDR3 sequence reads: CASHSTDTQYF. CDR3 in DNA: TGTGCCAGTCATAGCACAGATACGCAGTATTTT.

The chain links TRBV4-3 to TRBJ1-1, with TRBD1 as a possible D gene (5 bases). In germline, CDR1 is LGHNA, CDR2 YSLEER. V was clipped by 0 bases and J by 11 bases, with 13 bases between them. CDR3 length: 13 residues. The CDR3 loop reads CASSQDNGAGAFF. The CDR3 nucleotides read TGCGCCAGCAGCCAAGATAACGGGGCCGGCGCTTTCTTT.

The chain employs TRBV12-3 or TRBV12-4 and TRBJ1-1; tentative D call: TRBD1 (6 bases). With 1 base removed from V and 6 bases from J, the gap between germline ends came to 12 bases. The CDR3 totals 14 residues. CDR3 amino acids: CASSLETGAAEAFF. CDR3 coding DNA: TGTGCCAGCAGTTTAGAGACAGGTGCCGCTGAAGCTTTCTTT.

In its sample, this clonotype was seen a few times. The chain joins TRBV6-2 or TRBV6-3 to TRBJ2-7; D uncertain. The CDR3 runs 12 residues. The germline CDR1 and CDR2 sequences are MNHEY and SVGEGT. V was cut by 6 bases and J by 3 bases, with 9 bases left in between. The CDR3 sequence is CASSQLVYEQYF. CDR3 coding DNA: TGTGCCAGCAGCCAGTTGGTCTACGAGCAGTACTTC.